This TCR beta chain appears in the sequencing data of a study of control samples from healthy donors and cancer patients. Libraries were prepared by immunoSEQ multiplex PCR; TCRdb keeps only in-frame clonotypes and omits some of them. The profile shows about 140,000 clones, around nine tenths of them singletons. The clonotype comes from a man in his late teens or twenties in good health. Sequencing was performed on blood.

CDR3 residues: CASTPSGTAKNIQYF. Written as DNA, the CDR3 is TGTGCCAGCACCCCCTCAGGGACAGCCAAAAACATTCAGTACTTC. The chain uses TRBV28 and TRBJ2-4; tentatively, D is TRBD1 or TRBD2 (5 bases each). This CDR3 comprises 15 residues. Trimming took 7 bases from V and 0 from J, leaving 13 bases between them. CDR1 and CDR2 (germline): MDHEN, SYDVKM.